The sequence of this T cell receptor (beta chain) was determined in a study of regulatory T cells in long-lasting Graves disease (dated by TCRdb to the early 2020s). Some background on the complete study: Patients with newly diagnosed Graves' disease had been on antithyroid drugs for under 3 months. Persistent Graves' disease patients were compared with newly diagnosed Graves' disease patients by peripheral blood TCR sequencing and RNA sequencing. A total of some 33 samples were covered by TCR sequencing, comprising roughly 13 persistent and 20 or so newly diagnosed Graves' disease patients. The study was conducted in China and was registered as a clinical trial.

The time point tag for this specimen amounts to: newly diagnosed GD, antithyroid drugs for less than 3 months. RNA was extracted from PBMCs in TRIzol for both TCR sequencing and RNA sequencing. The diagnosis of Graves' disease followed American Thyroid Association guidelines. Patients were recruited from an endocrinology department in Xi'an, China. Each patient gave about 10 milliliters of peripheral blood, collected in an EDTA anticoagulant tube. Ficoll Paque Plus density gradient separation was used to isolate PBMCs, and no further T cell sorting was performed. An Agilent 2100 Bioanalyzer and agarose gel were used to check RNA quality, and a NanoDrop 2000 was used to measure RNA concentration. The library was prepared using multiplex PCR. TCRdb records Illumina HiSeq 4000 as the sequencer. iRepertoire HTBI primers and Arm-PCR amplification of CDR3 regions were used to construct TCR beta libraries. Before sequencing, the PCR products went through gel purification. In the source study's methods: A total of fewer than 65 TRBV and under 15 TRBJ segments were identified across samples and were used for gene usage analysis of CDR3 amino acid clonotypes. COPE and FqMerger were used to merge the filtered high-quality paired reads into contigs. BLAST was used to align contigs to the IMGT TRBV, TRBD and TRBJ reference genes, and CDR3 was defined following IMGT. Any clonotype with a frequency above 0.1% was counted as a highly expanded clone. Shannon entropy was used to measure repertoire diversity, and the Gini coefficient was used to measure V-J evenness. Public clonotypes were defined as clonotypes shared by more than one individual. TCRdb handled the public reads itself, with Q25 trimming in fastp and clone calling in MiXCR, and kept productive beta chains. Under each unique CDR3 protein, matching rows form one entry showing the most common genes and DNA. What appears here as the V and J calls and clone size reflects TCRdb's work, not the paper's. The sample contains a few hundred thousand distinct CDR3 sequences, less than 15% of them found a single time. The ten largest clonotypes hold approximately 19% of the sample.

The germline V gene provides CDR1 SGHRS and CDR2 YFSETQ. The junction shows trimming of 3 bases on V and 8 bases on J, and the gene matches do not reach 11 bases of it. The CDR3 spans 18 residues, counting both ends. Left in the record is the CDR3 DNA by itself, 54 bases read in frame from the first base. This clonotype was counted only a few times. Its antigen has not been determined. Since no conserved phenylalanine or tryptophan closes the CDR3, a read error is the likely cause. What the authors observed across the whole study: Because the primary lesion, thyroid tissue, could not be accessed, the study looked at peripheral blood alone. Preferential use of TRBV28, TRBJ1-2 and TRBJ2-5 was observed in persistent disease, whereas TRBV20-1 and TRBJ2-1 were favored in newly diagnosed disease. Compared with newly diagnosed patients, patients with persistent Graves' disease had lower TCR Shannon entropy and fewer highly expanded clones, which suggests clonal expansion. Only the TCR beta chain was sequenced and analyzed. A larger number of public clonotypes was shared among persistent patients (under 3,000) than among newly diagnosed patients (over 850). As a limitation, the authors acknowledged that the small sample size may reduce accuracy.

These data also formed part of another study, on T cells in Graves' hyperthyroidism and ophthalmopathy. The second source states: Stable Graves' hyperthyroidism was defined as the absence of progression to ophthalmopathy over 18 months of follow-up. The hyperthyroidism patients were between 18 and 65 years old and newly diagnosed, with a disease duration of less than 2 months. Exclusion was applied to patients with uncontrolled infections, other autoimmune diseases, pregnancy or lactation. Clinical symptoms, serum thyroxine and TRAb, thyroid ultrasound, and orbital computed tomography formed the basis for the diagnoses. For the first round of RT-PCR on the TCR CDR3, the HTBI primer set was used together with the Qiagen OneStep RT-PCR kit. Most expanded thyroid clonotypes (frequency above 0.001) were also detected in blood, a finding suggesting that blood repertoires may reflect thyroid immune responses. In cross-validation, a model built on a 13 V-J signature told ophthalmopathy apart from stable hyperthyroidism with under 90% sensitivity and about 81% specificity, and in testing the same model reached 80%/75%. In validation, the model predicted progression to ophthalmopathy a median of 6.5 months before onset, with roughly 70% sensitivity and about 72% specificity. A discovery cohort of about a hundred patients, roughly 45 with Graves' ophthalmopathy and approximately 55 with stable Graves' hyperthyroidism, was used to find distinguishing TCR V-J signatures. An independent validation cohort of under 20 hyperthyroidism patients and 17 patients who later progressed to ophthalmopathy tested prospective prediction of ophthalmopathy. The 100 or so discovery patients were divided at random into training and test sets in a 7:3 ratio. In more than 5 Graves' hyperthyroidism patients, the study also compared T-cell repertoires from thyroid tissue with T-cell repertoires from blood. After sampling, hyperthyroidism patients received methimazole starting at 30 mg daily, and ophthalmopathy patients received high-dose intravenous methylprednisolone. Libraries were constructed in a second round of multiplex PCR, after which size selection and purification were carried out. The libraries were sequenced on an Illumina HiSeq2000 using paired-end 100 bp reads. SOAPnuke was used to process the raw data, removing reads that contained adapters or uncalled bases, had a mean Phred below 15, or lacked an exact match to the constant primer or identifier. COPE v1.2.5 was used to merge high-quality paired reads, and clonotypes were defined as unique nucleotide sequences. MiTCR v1.1 was used to align clonotypes to the IMGT TRBV, TRBD and TRBJ reference segments. Only V-J combinations with frequency above 0.0001, covering about 99% of repertoires, were analysed. A TCS score was defined as the ratio between F50 (clonal expansion) and ExV (chaos), using BLOSUM62-based TCRdist between CDR3 peptides within each V-J. Welch's t-statistics and random forest reduced around 550 V-J features to roughly 13, which were used in a naive Bayes classifier (R e1071). Sample size was not statistically predetermined, and blinding of investigators to group allocation was not performed. The paper describes TCR Vbeta CDR3 sequencing of some 130 peripheral blood samples, made up of about 41 ophthalmopathy patients, around 73 hyperthyroidism patients and 17 progressor patients.

The TCR sequence derives from a woman between 50 and 59 years old with Graves disease. Donor details come from another sample of the same person, matched by shared clones. In this chain, TRBV5-1 is recombined with TRBJ2-1, with 16 bases in between that match TRBD2. The source material was peripheral blood mononuclear cells (PBMCs), sampled at new diagnosis, from a patient treated with antithyroid drugs. The DNA is as follows: TGCGCCAGCAGCTCGGGACTAGCGGGAGGGCCTCCTTTAGATGAGCAGTTCCTC. This translates into CASSSGLAGGPPLDEQFL.